These T cell receptor beta chains were read from a single sample in a study of vaccination and CD4 T cells after COVID-19. No antigen has been assigned to these receptors. One entry per CDR3 protein results from TCRdb running MiXCR on the PCR reads. The sample includes approximately 24,000 distinct CDR3 sequences, 28% of them seen just once. Sequences were derived from CD4+ T cells from blood, cultured in vitro, sampled about 7 months after SARS-CoV-2 vaccination. These receptors were obtained from a human donor who had recovered from COVID-19. Each CDR3 is given with its conserved first and last residue. D genes are given only for firm matches. Clone size is stated in some rows and not others, as once, few, many or a class when expanded.

d_gene: TRBD1
abundance: NA
j_gene: TRBJ2-5
v_gene: TRBV4-1
CDR3aa: CASRLMGQGKETQYF
CDR3nt: TGCGCCAGCAGGTTAATGGGACAGGGGAAAGAGACCCAGTACTTC

d_gene: TRBD1
abundance: few
j_gene: TRBJ1-5
v_gene: TRBV15
CDR3aa: CATSRVPRGLQPQHF
CDR3nt: TGTGCCACCAGCAGAGTTCCCAGGGGGCTACAGCCCCAGCATTTT

d_gene: TRBD2
abundance: NA
j_gene: TRBJ2-7
v_gene: TRBV5-1
CDR3aa: CASSFGGLAIHEQYF
CDR3nt: TGCGCCAGCAGCTTCGGGGGACTAGCTATCCACGAGCAGTACTTC

d_gene: NA
abundance: few
j_gene: TRBJ2-1
v_gene: TRBV6-1
CDR3aa: CASREEGSYNEQFF
CDR3nt: TGTGCCAGCAGAGAGGAAGGTTCCTACAATGAGCAGTTCTTC

d_gene: NA
abundance: few
j_gene: TRBJ2-7
v_gene: TRBV28
CDR3aa: CASRTQGGPYEQYF
CDR3nt: TGTGCCAGCAGAACCCAGGGGGGCCCCTACGAGCAGTACTTC

d_gene: NA
abundance: NA
j_gene: TRBJ1-5
v_gene: TRBV19
CDR3aa: CASSIDQGWQGLNQPQHF
CDR3nt: TGTGCCAGTAGTATAGATCAGGGTTGGCAGGGGCTTAATCAGCCCCAGCATTTT

d_gene: TRBD1
abundance: NA
j_gene: TRBJ2-1
v_gene: TRBV6-1
CDR3aa: CASSSTPGQGYNEQFF
CDR3nt: TGTGCCAGCAGCTCAACCCCGGGACAGGGCTACAATGAGCAGTTCTTC

d_gene: NA
abundance: NA
j_gene: TRBJ2-1
v_gene: TRBV6-5
CDR3aa: CASSSGGHREEQFF
CDR3nt: TGTGCCAGCAGTTCAGGTGGTCATAGGGAGGAGCAGTTCTTC

d_gene: NA
abundance: few
j_gene: TRBJ2-7
v_gene: TRBV6-1
CDR3aa: CASSEADSEPYEQYF
CDR3nt: TGTGCCAGCAGTGAAGCCGACAGTGAGCCCTACGAGCAGTACTTC

d_gene: NA
abundance: few
j_gene: TRBJ1-2
v_gene: TRBV7-2
CDR3aa: CASSLGGRATF
CDR3nt: TGTGCCAGCAGCTTAGGGGGCAGGGCAACCTTC

d_gene: TRBD2
abundance: few
j_gene: TRBJ2-3
v_gene: TRBV19
CDR3aa: CASSYLAASTDTQYF
CDR3nt: TGTGCCAGTAGCTATCTAGCGGCCAGCACAGATACGCAGTATTTT

d_gene: NA
abundance: NA
j_gene: TRBJ1-1
v_gene: TRBV28
CDR3aa: CASSFRIVTEAFF
CDR3nt: TGTGCCAGCAGTTTTCGGATCGTCACTGAAGCTTTCTTT

d_gene: NA
abundance: few
j_gene: TRBJ2-5
v_gene: TRBV7-2
CDR3aa: CASSLLFGGQQETQYF
CDR3nt: TGTGCCAGCAGCTTACTGTTTGGTGGGCAGCAAGAGACCCAGTACTTC

d_gene: NA
abundance: NA
j_gene: TRBJ2-2
v_gene: TRBV20-1
CDR3aa: CSARAGRASATGELFF
CDR3nt: TGCAGTGCTAGAGCGGGTAGGGCTAGCGCCACCGGGGAGCTGTTTTTT

d_gene: TRBD2
abundance: once
j_gene: TRBJ2-1
v_gene: TRBV11-3
CDR3aa: CASSLGTNYNEQFF
CDR3nt: TGTGCCAGCAGCTTGGGGACTAATTACAATGAGCAGTTCTTC

d_gene: NA
abundance: NA
j_gene: TRBJ2-3
v_gene: TRBV5-4
CDR3aa: CASSSRVEGTDTQYF
CDR3nt: TGTGCCAGCAGCTCCCGCGTGGAGGGGACAGATACGCAGTATTTT

d_gene: NA
abundance: once
j_gene: TRBJ2-5
v_gene: TRBV2
CDR3aa: CASREGTQPGAQYF
CDR3nt: TGTGCCAGCAGGGAAGGAACACAGCCTGGAGCCCAGTACTTC

d_gene: NA
abundance: few
j_gene: TRBJ2-1
v_gene: TRBV19
CDR3aa: CASSITGIDNEQFF
CDR3nt: TGTGCCAGTAGTATAACGGGCATCGACAATGAGCAGTTCTTC

d_gene: TRBD2
abundance: NA
j_gene: TRBJ2-7
v_gene: TRBV28
CDR3aa: CASSQGLNEQYF
CDR3nt: TGTGCCAGCAGTCAGGGACTAAACGAGCAGTACTTC

d_gene: TRBD1
abundance: NA
j_gene: TRBJ2-3
v_gene: TRBV29-1
CDR3aa: CSGTGQGGGTDTQYF
CDR3nt: TGCAGCGGGACAGGACAGGGTGGGGGGACAGATACGCAGTATTTT

d_gene: TRBD2
abundance: NA
j_gene: TRBJ2-7
v_gene: TRBV27
CDR3aa: CASSRPTSGSYEQYF
CDR3nt: TGTGCCAGCAGTCGCCCGACGAGCGGGAGCTACGAGCAGTACTTC

d_gene: NA
abundance: many
j_gene: TRBJ1-5
v_gene: TRBV20-1
CDR3aa: CSARVGGRQDQPQHF
CDR3nt: TGCAGTGCTAGGGTGGGAGGGAGGCAAGATCAGCCCCAGCATTTT

d_gene: TRBD2
abundance: NA
j_gene: TRBJ2-3
v_gene: TRBV24-1
CDR3aa: CATSDWTSEGTSTDTQYF
CDR3nt: TGTGCCACCAGTGATTGGACTAGTGAGGGAACTAGCACAGATACGCAGTATTTT

d_gene: NA
abundance: NA
j_gene: TRBJ2-4
v_gene: TRBV7-2
CDR3aa: CASSLGTRGDIQYF
CDR3nt: TGTGCCAGCAGCTTAGGGACTAGGGGGGACATTCAGTACTTC

d_gene: TRBD2
abundance: NA
j_gene: TRBJ2-2
v_gene: TRBV20-1
CDR3aa: CSASLAGMAGELFF
CDR3nt: TGCAGTGCTAGTCTAGCGGGAATGGCCGGGGAGCTGTTTTTT

d_gene: NA
abundance: NA
j_gene: TRBJ2-1
v_gene: TRBV27
CDR3aa: CASTSRGTYNEQFF
CDR3nt: TGTGCCAGCACCTCTCGGGGTACCTACAATGAGCAGTTCTTC

d_gene: TRBD2
abundance: few
j_gene: TRBJ2-1
v_gene: TRBV15
CDR3aa: CATSRAPEGGYNEQFF
CDR3nt: TGTGCCACCAGCAGAGCCCCAGAGGGAGGGTACAATGAGCAGTTCTTC

d_gene: NA
abundance: NA
j_gene: TRBJ2-5
v_gene: TRBV25-1
CDR3aa: CASSESGQRETQYF
CDR3nt: TGTGCCAGCAGTGAATCGGGTCAGCGGGAGACCCAGTACTTC

d_gene: TRBD1
abundance: few
j_gene: TRBJ2-3
v_gene: TRBV5-4
CDR3aa: CASSYGQGYTDTQYF
CDR3nt: TGTGCCAGCAGCTATGGACAGGGATACACAGATACGCAGTATTTT

d_gene: TRBD1
abundance: few
j_gene: TRBJ2-7
v_gene: TRBV20-1
CDR3aa: CSARPPGQAYEQYF
CDR3nt: TGCAGTGCTAGACCTCCGGGACAGGCTTACGAGCAGTACTTC

d_gene: TRBD2
abundance: few
j_gene: TRBJ2-1
v_gene: TRBV20-1
CDR3aa: CSASGLAGGYNEQFF
CDR3nt: TGCAGTGCCTCGGGACTAGCGGGAGGATACAATGAGCAGTTCTTC

d_gene: TRBD2
abundance: NA
j_gene: TRBJ2-2
v_gene: TRBV7-9
CDR3aa: CASSLNSGRAGELFF
CDR3nt: TGTGCCAGCAGCTTAAATAGCGGGAGGGCCGGGGAGCTGTTTTTT

d_gene: NA
abundance: NA
j_gene: TRBJ2-7
v_gene: TRBV10-3
CDR3aa: CAISEPPSAGEPYEQYF
CDR3nt: TGTGCCATCAGTGAGCCCCCCTCAGCGGGTGAACCCTACGAGCAGTACTTC

d_gene: TRBD2
abundance: few
j_gene: TRBJ2-3
v_gene: TRBV28
CDR3aa: CASSSPRLAVRTDTQYF
CDR3nt: TGTGCCAGCAGTTCCCCGAGACTAGCGGTTAGGACAGATACGCAGTATTTT

d_gene: NA
abundance: few
j_gene: TRBJ2-7
v_gene: TRBV19
CDR3aa: CASSADFQVGSYEQYF
CDR3nt: TGTGCCAGTAGTGCCGATTTTCAGGTTGGGTCCTACGAGCAGTACTTC

d_gene: NA
abundance: NA
j_gene: TRBJ2-3
v_gene: TRBV6-2/TRBV6-3
CDR3aa: CASSYSGAVTDTQYF
CDR3nt: TGTGCCAGCAGTTACTCAGGTGCAGTCACAGATACGCAGTATTTT

d_gene: TRBD1
abundance: NA
j_gene: TRBJ2-7
v_gene: TRBV20-1
CDR3aa: CSARDLRTGTYF
CDR3nt: TGCAGTGCTAGAGACTTACGGACAGGGACGTACTTC

d_gene: NA
abundance: few
j_gene: TRBJ2-7
v_gene: TRBV28
CDR3aa: CASSSLVSGHEQYF
CDR3nt: TGTGCCAGCAGTTCTCTAGTGTCGGGTCACGAGCAGTACTTC

d_gene: NA
abundance: few
j_gene: TRBJ2-3
v_gene: TRBV15
CDR3aa: CATSRPQGFPTSRNTQYF
CDR3nt: TGTGCCACCAGCAGACCTCAGGGGTTCCCTACCTCACGTAATACGCAGTATTTT

d_gene: NA
abundance: few
j_gene: TRBJ2-2
v_gene: TRBV21-1
CDR3aa: CASSRPTGGSTGELFF
CDR3nt: TGTGCCAGCAGCAGACCTACAGGGGGGAGCACCGGGGAGCTGTTTTTT

d_gene: NA
abundance: few
j_gene: TRBJ2-2
v_gene: TRBV7-9
CDR3aa: CASSPNTGELFF
CDR3nt: TGTGCCAGCAGCCCGAACACCGGGGAGCTGTTTTTT

d_gene: TRBD2
abundance: few
j_gene: TRBJ2-1
v_gene: TRBV20-1
CDR3aa: CSADRAGTNEQFF
CDR3nt: TGCAGTGCCGATAGAGCGGGGACCAATGAGCAGTTCTTC

d_gene: TRBD2
abundance: NA
j_gene: TRBJ2-7
v_gene: TRBV6-2/TRBV6-3
CDR3aa: CASSYGGLAGGTSHEQYF
CDR3nt: TGTGCCAGCAGTTACGGGGGACTAGCGGGAGGTACCTCCCACGAGCAGTACTTC

d_gene: NA
abundance: NA
j_gene: TRBJ1-6
v_gene: TRBV27
CDR3aa: CASSLGPFSPLHF
CDR3nt: TGTGCCAGCAGTTTAGGTCCTTTTTCACCCCTCCACTTT

d_gene: TRBD1
abundance: NA
j_gene: TRBJ2-1
v_gene: TRBV20-1
CDR3aa: CSARTNTGGANEQFF
CDR3nt: TGCAGTGCTAGGACAAATACAGGGGGTGCAAATGAGCAGTTCTTC

d_gene: TRBD2
abundance: few
j_gene: TRBJ2-7
v_gene: TRBV20-1
CDR3aa: CSARAASGYEQYF
CDR3nt: TGCAGTGCTAGAGCCGCTAGCGGCTACGAGCAGTACTTC

d_gene: NA
abundance: few
j_gene: TRBJ2-1
v_gene: TRBV15
CDR3aa: CATSREGKQFF
CDR3nt: TGTGCCACCAGCAGGGAAGGGAAGCAGTTCTTC

d_gene: TRBD2
abundance: NA
j_gene: TRBJ2-2
v_gene: TRBV7-3
CDR3aa: CASRISGSGGELFF
CDR3nt: TGTGCCAGCAGGATTAGCGGGAGCGGCGGGGAGCTGTTTTTT

d_gene: TRBD1
abundance: NA
j_gene: TRBJ1-5
v_gene: TRBV28
CDR3aa: CASRWGQGNQPQHF
CDR3nt: TGTGCCAGCAGGTGGGGACAGGGCAATCAGCCCCAGCATTTT

d_gene: NA
abundance: NA
j_gene: TRBJ2-1
v_gene: TRBV7-6
CDR3aa: CASNESLNNEQFF
CDR3nt: TGTGCCAGCAACGAGAGTCTCAACAATGAGCAGTTCTTC

d_gene: NA
abundance: NA
j_gene: TRBJ1-2
v_gene: TRBV7-9
CDR3aa: CASSRGTGTGSHANYGYTF
CDR3nt: TGTGCCAGCAGCCGAGGAACCGGGACTGGGTCCCACGCAAACTATGGCTACACCTTC

d_gene: NA
abundance: NA
j_gene: TRBJ2-5
v_gene: TRBV7-9
CDR3aa: CASSFAGGETQYF
CDR3nt: TGTGCCAGCAGCTTTGCGGGCGGGGAGACCCAGTACTTC

d_gene: TRBD2
abundance: once
j_gene: TRBJ2-7
v_gene: TRBV10-3
CDR3aa: CAISERLAGRSYEQYF
CDR3nt: TGTGCCATCAGTGAACGACTAGCGGGACGATCCTACGAGCAGTACTTC

d_gene: NA
abundance: NA
j_gene: TRBJ2-3
v_gene: TRBV28
CDR3aa: CASSSTGTYTDTQYF
CDR3nt: TGTGCCAGCAGTAGCACCGGGACTTACACAGATACGCAGTATTTT